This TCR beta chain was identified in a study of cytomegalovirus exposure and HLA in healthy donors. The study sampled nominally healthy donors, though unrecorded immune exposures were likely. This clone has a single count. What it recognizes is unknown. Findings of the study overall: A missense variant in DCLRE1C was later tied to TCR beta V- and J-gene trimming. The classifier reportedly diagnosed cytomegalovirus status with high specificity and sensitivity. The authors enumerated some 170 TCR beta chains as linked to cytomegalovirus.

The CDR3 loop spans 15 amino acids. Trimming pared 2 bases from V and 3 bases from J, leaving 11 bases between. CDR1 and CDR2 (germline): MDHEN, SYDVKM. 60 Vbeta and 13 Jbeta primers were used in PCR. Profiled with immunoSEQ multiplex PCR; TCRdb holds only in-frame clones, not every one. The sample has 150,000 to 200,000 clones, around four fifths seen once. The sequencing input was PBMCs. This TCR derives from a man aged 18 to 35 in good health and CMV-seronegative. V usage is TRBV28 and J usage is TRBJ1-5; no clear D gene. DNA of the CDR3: TGTGCCAGCAGTTTAGAGGGTTTTTACAATCAGCCCCAGCATTTT. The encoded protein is CASSLEGFYNQPQHF.